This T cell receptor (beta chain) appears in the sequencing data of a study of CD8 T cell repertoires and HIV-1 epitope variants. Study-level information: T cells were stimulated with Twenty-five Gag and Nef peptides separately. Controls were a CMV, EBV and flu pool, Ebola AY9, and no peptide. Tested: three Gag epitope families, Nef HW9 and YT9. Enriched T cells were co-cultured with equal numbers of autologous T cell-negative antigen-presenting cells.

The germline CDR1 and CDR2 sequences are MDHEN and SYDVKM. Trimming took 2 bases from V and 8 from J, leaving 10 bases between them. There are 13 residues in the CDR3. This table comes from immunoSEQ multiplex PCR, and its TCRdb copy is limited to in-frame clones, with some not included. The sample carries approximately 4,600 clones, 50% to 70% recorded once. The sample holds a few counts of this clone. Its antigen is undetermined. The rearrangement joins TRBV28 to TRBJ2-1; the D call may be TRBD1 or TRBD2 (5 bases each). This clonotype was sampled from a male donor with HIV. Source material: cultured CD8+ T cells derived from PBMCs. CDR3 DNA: TGTGCCAGCAGTTTAATAAGGGGACATGAGCAGTTCTTC. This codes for CASSLIRGHEQFF.